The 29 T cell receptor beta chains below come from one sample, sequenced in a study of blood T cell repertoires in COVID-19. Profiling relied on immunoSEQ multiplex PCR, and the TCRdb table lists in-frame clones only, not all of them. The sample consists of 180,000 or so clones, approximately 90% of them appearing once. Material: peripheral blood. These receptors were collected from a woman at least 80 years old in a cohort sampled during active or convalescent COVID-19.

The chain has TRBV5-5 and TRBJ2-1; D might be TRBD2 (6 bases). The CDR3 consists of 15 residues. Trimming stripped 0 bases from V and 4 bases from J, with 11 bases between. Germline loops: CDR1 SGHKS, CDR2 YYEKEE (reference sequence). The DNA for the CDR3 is TGTGCCAGCAGCTTGGATGACGGGAGTTACAATGAGCAGTTCTTC. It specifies CASSLDDGSYNEQFF.

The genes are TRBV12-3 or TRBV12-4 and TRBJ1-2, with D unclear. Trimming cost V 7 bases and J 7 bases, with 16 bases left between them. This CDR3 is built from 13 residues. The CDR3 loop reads CASTPSGLGGYTF. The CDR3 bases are TGTGCCAGCACTCCTTCGGGGTTGGGTGGCTACACCTTC.

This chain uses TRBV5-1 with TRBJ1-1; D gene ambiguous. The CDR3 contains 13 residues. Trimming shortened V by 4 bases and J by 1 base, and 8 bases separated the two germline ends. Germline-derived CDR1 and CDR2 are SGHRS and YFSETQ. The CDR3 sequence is CASSADTNTEAFF. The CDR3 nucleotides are TGCGCCAGCAGCGCAGACACGAACACTGAAGCTTTCTTT.

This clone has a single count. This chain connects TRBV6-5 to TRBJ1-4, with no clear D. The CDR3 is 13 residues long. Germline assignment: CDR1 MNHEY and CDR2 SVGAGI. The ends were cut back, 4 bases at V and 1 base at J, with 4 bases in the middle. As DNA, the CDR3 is TGTGCCAGCAGTTCAAAAACTAATGAAAAACTGTTTTTT. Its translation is CASSSKTNEKLFF.

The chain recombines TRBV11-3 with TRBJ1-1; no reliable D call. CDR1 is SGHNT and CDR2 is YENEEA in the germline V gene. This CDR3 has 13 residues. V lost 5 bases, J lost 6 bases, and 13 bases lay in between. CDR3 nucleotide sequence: TGTGCCAGCAGCCCCACGAGGAGCGCTGAAGCTTTCTTT. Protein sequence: CASSPTRSAEAFF. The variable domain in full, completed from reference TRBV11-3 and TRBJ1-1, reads EAGVVQSPRYKIIEKKQPVAFWCNPISGHNTLYWYLQNLGQGPELLIRYENEEAVDDSQLPKDRFSAERLKGVDSTLKIQPAELGDSAVYLCASSPTRSAEAFFGQGTRLTVV.

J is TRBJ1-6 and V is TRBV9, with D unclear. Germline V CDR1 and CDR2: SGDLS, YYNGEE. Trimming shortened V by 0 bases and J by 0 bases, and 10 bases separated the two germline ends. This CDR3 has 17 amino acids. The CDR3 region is CASSVGVRSSYNSPLHF. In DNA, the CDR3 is TGTGCCAGCAGCGTAGGCGTAAGGAGCTCCTATAATTCACCCCTCCACTTT.

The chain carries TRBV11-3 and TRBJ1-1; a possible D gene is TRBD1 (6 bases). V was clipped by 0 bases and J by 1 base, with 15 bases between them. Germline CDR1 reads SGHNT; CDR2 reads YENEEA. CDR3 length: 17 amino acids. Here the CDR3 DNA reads TGTGCCAGCAGCTTAGATCGCGGGGGCGGTTGGAACACTGAAGCTTTCTTT. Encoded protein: CASSLDRGGGWNTEAFF.

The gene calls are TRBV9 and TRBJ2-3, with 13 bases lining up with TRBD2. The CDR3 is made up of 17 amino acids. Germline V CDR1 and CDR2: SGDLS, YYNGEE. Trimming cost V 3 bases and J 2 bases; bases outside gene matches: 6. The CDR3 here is CASSALGLAGDTDTQYF. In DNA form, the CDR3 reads TGTGCCAGCAGCGCCCTCGGACTAGCGGGAGACACAGATACGCAGTATTTT.

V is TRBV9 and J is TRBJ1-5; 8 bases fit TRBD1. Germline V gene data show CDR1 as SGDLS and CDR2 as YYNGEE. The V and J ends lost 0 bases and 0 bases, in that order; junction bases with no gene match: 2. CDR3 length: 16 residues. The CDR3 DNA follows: TGTGCCAGCAGCGTAGGACAGGGGATTAGCAATCAGCCCCAGCATTTT. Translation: CASSVGQGISNQPQHF.

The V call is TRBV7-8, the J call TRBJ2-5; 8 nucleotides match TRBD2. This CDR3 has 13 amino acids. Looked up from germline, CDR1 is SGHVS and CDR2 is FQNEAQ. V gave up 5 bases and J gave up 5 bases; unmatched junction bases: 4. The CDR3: CASSPGLVETQYF. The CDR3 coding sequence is TGTGCCAGCAGCCCGGGACTAGTCGAGACCCAGTACTTC.

The CDR3 is CASSPQASGIQETQYF. The CDR3 DNA reads as TGTGCCAGCAGCCCCCAAGCTAGCGGGATACAAGAGACCCAGTACTTC. V and J are TRBV3-1 (or the pseudogene TRBV3-2) and TRBJ2-5; TRBD2 aligns across 9 bases. Germline CDR1 LGHDT, CDR2 YNNKEL (reference sequence). There are 16 residues in the CDR3. The trim removed 4 bases at V and 2 bases at J, leaving 8 bases unmatched.

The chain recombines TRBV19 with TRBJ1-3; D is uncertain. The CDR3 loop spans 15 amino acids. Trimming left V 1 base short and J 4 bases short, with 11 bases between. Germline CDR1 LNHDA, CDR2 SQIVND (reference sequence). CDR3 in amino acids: CASSIAGVFGNTIYF. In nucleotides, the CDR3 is TGTGCCAGTAGTATAGCGGGAGTGTTCGGAAACACCATATATTTT.

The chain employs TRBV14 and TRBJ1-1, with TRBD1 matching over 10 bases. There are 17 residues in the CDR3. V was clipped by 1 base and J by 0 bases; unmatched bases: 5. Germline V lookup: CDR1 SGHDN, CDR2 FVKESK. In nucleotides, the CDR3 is TGTGCCAGCAGCCAAGTCGGGACAGGGGCATTGAACACTGAAGCTTTCTTT. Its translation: CASSQVGTGALNTEAFF.

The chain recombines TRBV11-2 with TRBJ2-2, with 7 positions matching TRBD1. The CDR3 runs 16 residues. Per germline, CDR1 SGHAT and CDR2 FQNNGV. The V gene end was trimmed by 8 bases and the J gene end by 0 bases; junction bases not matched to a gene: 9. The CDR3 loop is CASGTGTDTNTGELFF. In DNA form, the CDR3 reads TGTGCCAGCGGGACCGGGACAGATACGAACACCGGGGAGCTGTTTTTT.

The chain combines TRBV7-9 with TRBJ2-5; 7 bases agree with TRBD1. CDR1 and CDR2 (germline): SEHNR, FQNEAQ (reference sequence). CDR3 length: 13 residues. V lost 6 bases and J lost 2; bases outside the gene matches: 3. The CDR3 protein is CASRRGRQETQYF. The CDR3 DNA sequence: TGTGCCAGCAGGAGGGGGCGACAAGAGACCCAGTACTTC.

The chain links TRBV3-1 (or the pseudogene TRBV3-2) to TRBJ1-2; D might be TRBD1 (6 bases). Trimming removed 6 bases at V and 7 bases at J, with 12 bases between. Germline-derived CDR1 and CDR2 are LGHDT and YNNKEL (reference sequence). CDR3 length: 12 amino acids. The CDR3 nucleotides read TGTGCCAGCAGTACAGGGAGAGCTGGCTACACCTTC. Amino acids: CASSTGRAGYTF.

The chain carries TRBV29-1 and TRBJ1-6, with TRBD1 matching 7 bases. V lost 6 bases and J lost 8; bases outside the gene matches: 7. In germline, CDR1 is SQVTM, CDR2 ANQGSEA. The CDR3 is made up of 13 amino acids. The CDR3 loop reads CSVAGTADSPLHF. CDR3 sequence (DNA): TGCAGCGTGGCAGGGACAGCCGATTCACCCCTCCACTTT.

The DNA for the CDR3 is TGTGCCAGCAGTTCCGGGACAGGGGGGAGTAGAAACACTGAAGCTTTCTTT. As protein: CASSSGTGGSRNTEAFF. This chain uses TRBV28 with TRBJ1-1; TRBD1 matches 11 bases. The CDR3 runs 17 residues. V lost 4 bases, J lost 2 bases, and 9 bases stayed unmatched. The germline V gene has CDR1 MDHEN and CDR2 SYDVKM.

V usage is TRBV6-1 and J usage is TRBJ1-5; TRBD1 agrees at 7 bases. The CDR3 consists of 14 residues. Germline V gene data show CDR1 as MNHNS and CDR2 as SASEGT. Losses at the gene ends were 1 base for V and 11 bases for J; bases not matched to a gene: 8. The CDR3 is CASSEETGASTQHF. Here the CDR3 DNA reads TGTGCCAGCAGTGAAGAAACAGGGGCATCAACCCAGCATTTT.

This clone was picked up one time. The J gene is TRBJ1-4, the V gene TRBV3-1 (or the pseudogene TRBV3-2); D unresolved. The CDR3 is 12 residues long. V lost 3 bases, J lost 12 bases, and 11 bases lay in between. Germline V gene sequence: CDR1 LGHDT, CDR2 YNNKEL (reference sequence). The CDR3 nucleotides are TGTGCCAGCAGCCAGACAATGAGTGAACTGTTTTTT. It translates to CASSQTMSELFF.

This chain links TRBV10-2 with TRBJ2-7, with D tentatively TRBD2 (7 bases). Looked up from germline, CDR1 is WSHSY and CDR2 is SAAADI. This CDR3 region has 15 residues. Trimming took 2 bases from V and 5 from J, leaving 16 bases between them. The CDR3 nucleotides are TGCGCCAGCAGTGAGCCATTACGGGGGGCCGACGAGCAGTACGTC. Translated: CASSEPLRGADEQYV.

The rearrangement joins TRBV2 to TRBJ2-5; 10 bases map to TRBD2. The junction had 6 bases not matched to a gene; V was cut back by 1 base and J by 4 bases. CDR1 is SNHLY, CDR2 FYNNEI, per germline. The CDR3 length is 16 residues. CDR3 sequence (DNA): TGTGCCAGCAGTGAAGGGAGAGCGGGAGGGACAGAGACCCAGTACTTC. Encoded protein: CASSEGRAGGTETQYF.

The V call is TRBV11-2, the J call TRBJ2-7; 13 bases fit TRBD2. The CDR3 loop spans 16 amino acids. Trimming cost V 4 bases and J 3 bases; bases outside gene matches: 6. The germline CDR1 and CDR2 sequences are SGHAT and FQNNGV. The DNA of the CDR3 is TGTGCCAGCAGCTCTGGACTAGCGGGGGCTCTCTACGAGCAGTACTTC. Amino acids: CASSSGLAGALYEQYF.

The CDR3 region is CSVEDGTGGWNTQYF. Written as DNA, the CDR3 is TGCAGCGTTGAAGACGGGACAGGAGGTTGGAATACGCAGTATTTT. J is TRBJ2-3 and V is TRBV29-1; 8 nucleotides match TRBD1. Germline CDR1 SQVTM, CDR2 ANQGSEA. The CDR3 is 15 amino acids. With 0 bases clipped from V and 7 bases from J, the junction kept 9 bases outside the gene matches.

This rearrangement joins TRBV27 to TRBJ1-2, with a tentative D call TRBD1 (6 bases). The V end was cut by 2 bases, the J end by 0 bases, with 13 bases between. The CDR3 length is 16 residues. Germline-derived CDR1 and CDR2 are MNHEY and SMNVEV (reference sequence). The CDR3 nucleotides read TGTGCCAGCAGTTTAGGTATAGGGACACCTAACTATGGCTACACCTTC. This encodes CASSLGIGTPNYGYTF.

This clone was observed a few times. For the CDR3, the DNA is TGTGCCAGCAGTTTATCCAGGGGAATGAACACTGAAGCTTTCTTT. The encoded protein is CASSLSRGMNTEAFF. The chain uses TRBV27 and TRBJ1-1; a weak D match, TRBD1 (6 bases). CDR1 is MNHEY, CDR2 SMNVEV, per germline (reference sequence). V shed 0 bases and J shed 0 bases, with 8 bases lying between them. The CDR3 is 15 amino acids.

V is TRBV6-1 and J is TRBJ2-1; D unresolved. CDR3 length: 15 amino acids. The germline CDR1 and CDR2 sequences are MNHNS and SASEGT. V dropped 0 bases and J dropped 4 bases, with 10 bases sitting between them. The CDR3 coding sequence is TGTGCCAGCAGTGAAGCGCTAAACCGTTACAATGAGCAGTTCTTC. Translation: CASSEALNRYNEQFF.

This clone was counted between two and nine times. The CDR3: CASGWTSGQGARGYTF. CDR3 nucleotides: TGCGCCAGCGGCTGGACCTCGGGACAGGGGGCGCGAGGCTACACCTTC. The chain joins TRBV4-1 to TRBJ1-2, with TRBD1 matching 12 bases. Germline values: CDR1 MGHRA, CDR2 YSYEKL. This CDR3 is built from 16 residues. V gave up 8 bases and J gave up 8 bases; unmatched junction bases: 15.

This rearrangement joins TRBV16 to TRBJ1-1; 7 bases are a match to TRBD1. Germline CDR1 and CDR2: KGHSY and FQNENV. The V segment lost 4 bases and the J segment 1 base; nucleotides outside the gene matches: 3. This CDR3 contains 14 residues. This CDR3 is CASSRQGGNTEAFF. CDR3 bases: TGTGCCAGCAGCCGACAGGGAGGGAACACTGAAGCTTTCTTT.